The 22 T cell receptor beta chains in this list originate from one sample, sequenced in a study of spatial heterogeneity in lung cancer. MiXCR, run by TCRdb on the 5' RACE reads, gives a single entry per CDR3 protein. The sample holds about 17,000 distinct CDR3 sequences, over 20% seen once. Noted time point: sample taken at primary tumor resection. No cell sorting; template was whole RNA from tumor, lung tissue or PBMC. Sequencing was performed on PBMCs, taken at surgery. These receptors were obtained from a female donor with early-stage non-small cell lung cancer.

At least ten counts were recorded for this clonotype. The V and J genes are TRBV7-2 and TRBJ2-1; possible D gene TRBD1, 6 bases. This CDR3 has 15 amino acids. Trimming took off 1 base at V and 4 bases at J, with 11 bases between the two ends. Germline lookup yields CDR1 SGHTA and CDR2 FQGNSA. The CDR3 reads CASSLGSRGYNEQFF. The CDR3 DNA is TGTGCCAGCAGCTTAGGCTCTAGGGGGTACAATGAGCAGTTCTTC.

The rearrangement uses TRBV28 and TRBJ1-2; 7 bases match TRBD1. The V gene end was trimmed by 6 bases and the J gene end by 7 bases; junction bases not matched to a gene: 14. The CDR3 totals 15 residues. Germline V lookup: CDR1 MDHEN, CDR2 SYDVKM. The CDR3 DNA is TGTGCCAGCAGCCCGATGATACAGGGGTGGTTTGGCTACACCTTC. Translation: CASSPMIQGWFGYTF.

The genes are TRBV19 and TRBJ1-5; 7 nucleotides agree with TRBD1. Losses at the gene ends were 3 bases for V and 2 bases for J; bases not matched to a gene: 1. CDR3 length: 14 residues. Germline V gene data show CDR1 as LNHDA and CDR2 as SQIVND (reference sequence). The CDR3 DNA reads TGTGCCAGTAGTATTGGGACAGGCAATCAGCCCCAGCATTTT. It codes for CASSIGTGNQPQHF.

Ten or more counts support this clonotype. The gene calls are TRBV7-2 and TRBJ2-5; 13 bases are shared with TRBD2. There are 16 residues in the CDR3. The trim removed 1 base at V and 2 bases at J, leaving 1 base unmatched. Per the germline V gene, CDR1 is SGHTA and CDR2 is FQGNSA. As DNA, the CDR3 is TGTGCCAGCAGCTTAGGGGGACTAGCGGGGCAAGAGACCCAGTACTTC. Protein: CASSLGGLAGQETQYF.

This clonotype was observed many times. This chain joins TRBV27 and TRBJ2-2, with a tentative D call TRBD1 (5 bases). The V gene lost 5 bases and the J gene lost 5 bases, with 21 bases spanning the gap. This CDR3 has 17 amino acids. Germline V lookup: CDR1 MNHEY, CDR2 SMNVEV (reference sequence). CDR3 region: CASSRRQSLTGTGELFF. CDR3 nucleotide sequence: TGTGCCAGCAGTCGAAGACAGAGCCTTACTGGGACCGGGGAGCTGTTTTTT.

By share of the sample, this clonotype is medium-sized (0.01 to 0.1%). The rearrangement joins TRBV5-1 to TRBJ1-1, with 7 bases fitting TRBD1. V shed 4 bases, J shed 6 bases, and the junction held 12 bases outside the gene matches. This CDR3 contains 15 residues. The V gene's germline CDR1 is SGHRS and CDR2 YFSETQ. CDR3 nucleotide sequence: TGCGCCAGCAGCCCAGGGGGGGGCCTACAGTCTGAAGCTTTCTTT. The encoded protein is CASSPGGGLQSEAFF.

In regard to this clonotype: Just one base apart from a much larger clone, this may be a read error. This chain uses TRBV4-2 with TRBJ1-1; TRBD1 agrees at 8 bases. This CDR3 is built from 17 residues. Germline lookup yields CDR1 LGHNA and CDR2 YNFKEQ. The CDR3 region has the DNA TGTACCAGCAGCCAAGGGGCACCGGACAGGGCTGGCACTGAAGCTTTCTTT. It codes for CTSSQGAPDRAGTEAFF.

J is TRBJ2-6 and V is TRBV27; TRBD1 agrees at 9 bases. The CDR3 is made up of 17 amino acids. With V trimmed by 5 bases and J by 3 bases, 8 bases remained unmatched. CDR1 and CDR2 (germline): MNHEY, SMNVEV (reference sequence). The CDR3 sequence is CASSPPQGAVGANVLTF. The CDR3 DNA reads TGTGCCAGCAGTCCGCCACAGGGGGCGGTTGGGGCCAACGTCCTGACTTTC.

This clonotype qualifies as medium-sized. The rearrangement joins TRBV4-3 to TRBJ2-1; weak D call: TRBD2 (6 bases). This CDR3 is built from 17 residues. Germline V gene sequence: CDR1 LGHNA, CDR2 YSLEER. V lost 2 bases and J 0 bases, leaving 14 bases between the germline ends. This CDR3 is CASSQMDSGRSYNEQFF. The CDR3 region has the DNA TGCGCCAGCAGCCAAATGGATAGCGGCCGCTCCTACAATGAGCAGTTCTTC.

The chain uses TRBV12-3 or TRBV12-4 and TRBJ2-2, with 12 bases that match TRBD2. The V and J ends lost 6 bases and 7 bases, in that order; junction bases with no gene match: 6. The CDR3 spans 15 residues. CDR3 nucleotides: TGTGCCAGCAGCCCGACTAGCGGGAGTCTCGGGGAGCTGTTTTTT. This encodes CASSPTSGSLGELFF.

This clonotype was detected ten times or more. CDR3 nucleotide sequence: TGTGCCAGCACCGCGCAGGGTCTCAATGAGCAGTTCTTC. This translates into CASTAQGLNEQFF. The chain links TRBV2 to TRBJ2-1, with D perhaps matching TRBD1 (5 bases). This CDR3 comprises 13 residues. CDR1 is SNHLY, CDR2 FYNNEI, per germline. V shed 7 bases and J shed 6 bases, with 13 bases lying between them.

The rearrangement joins TRBV6-2 or TRBV6-3 to TRBJ1-2; possibly TRBD1 for D (5 bases). The CDR3 has 15 residues. CDR1 and CDR2 from the germline V gene are MNHEY and SVGEGT. V lost 5 bases to trimming and J lost 4 bases, with 17 bases between them. The CDR3 DNA is TGTGCCAGCAGTCTTAATAACGACAGAGTCTATGGCTACACCTTC. Residues: CASSLNNDRVYGYTF.

This clonotype appeared a single time. A much bigger clone sits one base away, suggesting this may be a read error. Here the CDR3 DNA reads TGTGCCAACTCACCACAGGGAAGAGAGACCCAGTACTTC. Amino acid sequence: CANSPQGRETQYF. The chain employs TRBV18 and TRBJ2-5, with D possibly matching TRBD1 (6 bases). The CDR3 extends over 13 amino acids. The V gene's germline CDR1 is KGHSH and CDR2 LQKENI. Looking up the rest from reference TRBV18 and TRBJ2-5 gives the full variable domain: NAGVMQNPRHLVRRRGQEARLRCSPMKGHSHVYWYRQLPEEGLKFMVYLQKENIIDESGMPKERFSAEFPKEGPSILRIQQVVRGDSAAYFCANSPQGRETQYFGPGTRLLVL.

The sample holds many counts of this clonotype. The DNA for the CDR3 is TGTGCCAGCAGCGTAGATAGGGGATCCACTGAAGCTTTCTTT. Translation: CASSVDRGSTEAFF. The rearrangement joins TRBV9 to TRBJ1-1, with D perhaps matching TRBD1 (5 bases). Germline V gene sequence: CDR1 SGDLS, CDR2 YYNGEE. This CDR3 contains 14 residues. Trimming took off 0 bases at V and 4 bases at J, with 10 bases between the two ends. The variable domain in full, completed from reference TRBV9 and TRBJ1-1, reads DSGVTQTPKHLITATGQRVTLRCSPRSGDLSVYWYQQSLDQGLQFLIQYYNGEERAKGNILERFSAQQFPDLHSELNLSSLELGDSALYFCASSVDRGSTEAFFGQGTRLTVV.

This clonotype has at least ten counts. The rearrangement links TRBV20-1 to TRBJ2-7, with TRBD2 as a possible D gene (5 bases). Germline-derived CDR1 and CDR2 are DFQATT and SNEGSKA (reference sequence). The CDR3 has 13 amino acids. CDR3 region: CSAPVGSSYEQYF. The CDR3 bases are TGCAGCGCCCCAGTGGGGAGCTCCTACGAGCAGTACTTC.

This clonotype appeared many times. This chain connects TRBV2 to TRBJ1-6; D gene unclear. The V end was cut by 0 bases, the J end by 5 bases, with 5 bases between. Germline CDR1 is SNHLY and CDR2 is FYNNEI. CDR3 length: 14 amino acids. In DNA, the CDR3 is TGTGCCAGCAGTGAAGCCGGGGATAATTCACCCCTCCACTTT. It yields the protein CASSEAGDNSPLHF.

The chain employs TRBV10-3 and TRBJ2-7, with a tentative D call TRBD2 (5 bases). The CDR3 contains 15 residues. Trimming took off 4 bases at V and 10 bases at J, with 23 bases between the two ends. CDR1 and CDR2 (germline): ENHRY, SYGVKD. The CDR3 nucleotides are TGTGCCATCAGTGCTAGGGCGGGTACGATCCGTGAACAGTACTTC. Residues: CAISARAGTIREQYF.

This clonotype has at least ten counts. The chain recombines TRBV12-3 or TRBV12-4 with TRBJ2-5; D might be TRBD1 (6 bases). The CDR3 covers 15 residues. V was cut by 3 bases and J by 4 bases, with 15 bases left in between. The CDR3 nucleotides are TGTGCCAGCAGTTTGTTACAGGGCTGGGGAGAGACCCAGTACTTC. It encodes CASSLLQGWGETQYF.

The CDR3 spells CASSSSTGDWLAQYF. In nucleotides, the CDR3 is TGTGCCAGCAGCAGCTCCACAGGTGATTGGTTGGCCCAGTACTTC. The genes are TRBV7-9 and TRBJ2-5; TRBD1 is a possible D gene (5 bases). V was pared by 5 bases and J by 9 bases, with 22 bases between. The CDR3 spans 15 residues. The germline V gene encodes CDR1 SEHNR and CDR2 FQNEAQ (reference sequence). The variable domain in full, with the rest retrieved from reference TRBV7-9 and TRBJ2-5, is DTGVSQNPRHKITKRGQNVTFRCDPISEHNRLYWYRQTLGQGPEFLTYFQNEAQLEKSRLLSDRFSAERPKGSFSTLEIQRTEQGDSAMYLCASSSSTGDWLAQYFGPGTRLLVL.

This clonotype was counted at least ten times. The chain combines TRBV5-1 with TRBJ2-7; the D gene is possibly TRBD1 (6 bases). Germline values: CDR1 SGHRS, CDR2 YFSETQ. The CDR3 loop spans 13 amino acids. V was clipped by 4 bases and J by 1 base, with 9 bases between them. CDR3 DNA sequence: TGCGCCAGCAGCCCCGGACAGTCCTACGAGCAGTACTTC. This translates into CASSPGQSYEQYF.

This clonotype was detected many times. CDR3 coding DNA: TGTGCCAGCAGCGTGGGGGGACAGGGTAGCAATGAGCAGTTCTTC. Encoded protein: CASSVGGQGSNEQFF. The chain couples TRBV9 to TRBJ2-1; TRBD1 aligns across 9 bases. Germline V lookup: CDR1 SGDLS, CDR2 YYNGEE. There are 15 residues in the CDR3. Losses at the gene ends were 2 bases for V and 6 bases for J; bases not matched to a gene: 6.

This clonotype was found many times. This sequence joins TRBV28 and TRBJ2-7; 9 bases match TRBD1. Germline lookup yields CDR1 MDHEN and CDR2 SYDVKM. The CDR3 loop spans 15 amino acids. Losses at the gene ends were 2 bases for V and 2 bases for J; bases not matched to a gene: 4. The CDR3: CASSLGDRGTYEQYF. The CDR3 bases are TGTGCCAGCAGTTTAGGCGACAGGGGGACCTACGAGCAGTACTTC.